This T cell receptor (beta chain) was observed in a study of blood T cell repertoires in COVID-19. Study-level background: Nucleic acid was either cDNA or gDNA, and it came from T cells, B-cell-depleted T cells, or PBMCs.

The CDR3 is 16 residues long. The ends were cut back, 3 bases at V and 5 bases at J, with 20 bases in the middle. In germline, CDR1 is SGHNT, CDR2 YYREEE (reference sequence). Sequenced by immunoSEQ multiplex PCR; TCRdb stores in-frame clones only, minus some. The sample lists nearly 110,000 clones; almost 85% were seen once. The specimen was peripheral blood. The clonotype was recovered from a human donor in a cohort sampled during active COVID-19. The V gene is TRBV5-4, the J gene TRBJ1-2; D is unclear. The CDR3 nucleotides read TGTGCCAGCAGCTCCCCCGCTGGAGAGATCCCATATGGCTACACCTTC. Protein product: CASSSPAGEIPYGYTF.